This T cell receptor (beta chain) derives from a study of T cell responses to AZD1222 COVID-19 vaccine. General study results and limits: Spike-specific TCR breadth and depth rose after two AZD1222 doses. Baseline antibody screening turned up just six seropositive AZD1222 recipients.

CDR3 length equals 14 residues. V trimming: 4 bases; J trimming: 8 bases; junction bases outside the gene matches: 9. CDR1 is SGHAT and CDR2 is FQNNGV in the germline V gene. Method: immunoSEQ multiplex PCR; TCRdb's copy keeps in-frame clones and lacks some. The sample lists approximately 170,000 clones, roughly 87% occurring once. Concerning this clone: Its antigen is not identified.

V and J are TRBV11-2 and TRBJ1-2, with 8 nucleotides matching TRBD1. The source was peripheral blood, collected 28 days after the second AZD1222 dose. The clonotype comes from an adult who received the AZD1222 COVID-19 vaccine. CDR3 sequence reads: CASSSTTGVGGYTF. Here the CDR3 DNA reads TGTGCCAGCAGCTCGACGACAGGGGTCGGGGGCTACACCTTC. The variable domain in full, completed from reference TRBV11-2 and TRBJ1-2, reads EAGVAQSPRYKIIEKRQSVAFWCNPISGHATLYWYQQILGQGPKLLIQFQNNGVVDDSQLPKDRFSAERLKGVDSTLKIQPAKLEDSAVYLCASSSTTGVGGYTFGSGTRLTVV.